This TCR beta chain was documented in a study of PD-1 blockade in classical Hodgkin lymphoma (dated by TCRdb to the early 2020s). About the study as a whole: Nivolumab dosing was 3 mg/kg intravenously every 2 weeks, continuing until either disease progression or unacceptable toxicity. A peripheral blood immune signature of response to PD-1 blockade in classical Hodgkin lymphoma was defined using TCR beta sequencing and CyTOF. Broader findings and caveats from the paper: Trial patients with a complete response had baseline diversity similar to that of newly diagnosed patients, while partial responders and progressors had significantly lower diversity. A significant rise by C4D1 was seen in CD4+ but not CD8+ TCR diversity (p=0.0027 vs p=0.16), with the rise being most apparent in complete responders (p=0.02). Lower diversity was seen in patients whose nivolumab began less than 1 year after ASCT, and these patients were left out of later analyses so that immune reconstitution would not confound the results. The study covered only a single clinical trial cohort, and the causes of the repertoire differences, possibly disease activity or prior therapy, were still not defined. Baseline TCR diversity was reported as lower in newly diagnosed patients than in healthy donors, and lower still in relapsed/refractory patients.

The time point label on this specimen signifies: cycle 4 day 1 (C4D1), after around six weeks of nivolumab. Every trial patient had relapsed following autologous stem cell transplantation, and prior brentuximab vedotin exposure was what differed among cohorts A, B and C. CD8+ T cells were purified from thawed PBMCs by magnetic negative selection with a Miltenyi CD8+ T cell isolation kit. The trial cohort comprised about 60 patients with relapsed/refractory classical Hodgkin lymphoma whose best overall responses were complete response, partial response or progressive disease. Trial patients were treated with single-agent nivolumab in the multi-cohort phase II CheckMate 205 trial. An independent review committee assessed best overall response using the 2007 International Working Group response criteria. Trial PBMCs were obtained immediately prior to nivolumab initiation (C1D1) and on therapy at cycle 2 day 1 and cycle 4 day 1. Peripheral blood was collected in 8 mL Vacutainer Cell Preparation Tubes, from which PBMCs were isolated by centrifugation and then cryopreserved. Purified CD4+ and CD8+ fractions were prepared only for cases where an additional PBMC sample was available. Magnetically labelled cells were depleted on LS columns in a quadroMACS separator, and the flow-through was collected as the purified fraction.

Notes on this clone: What antigen it recognizes has not been identified. It has no much larger one-base neighbor in the sample; base qualities were not kept.

The CDR3 numbers 12 residues from cysteine through phenylalanine. Of all the DNA, just the CDR3 is kept, 36 bases in frame from base 1. V is reduced by 3 bases and J by 6 bases, leaving a spacing of 6 bases between them. CDR1 SGDLS and CDR2 YYNGEE were looked up in the germline V gene. The Qiagen DNeasy kit was used to extract genomic DNA from unsorted PBMCs and from the negatively selected CD4+ and CD8+ fractions. Amplification of TCR beta CDR3 regions was done by immunoSEQ multiplex PCR with primers that anneal to V and J segments. A synthetic immune receptor repertoire was used to minimize amplification bias, and any remaining bias was removed computationally after sequencing. The authors' pipeline ran thus. Custom Python scripts were used to quantify repertoire diversity as the Shannon entropy index. The unsorted, CD4+ and CD8+ repertoires were each analyzed separately, with the exception of combined analyses, where CD4+ and CD8+ sequences were merged in silico. A clone counted as expanded when the clone's frequency after treatment rose at least 2-fold relative to C1D1, and clones undetected at baseline were given a pseudocount of 0.5. Clones with 0 or 1 copy at C1D1 were classified as singleton clones, and clones with 2 or more copies were classified as non-singleton clones. Clones expanded in unsorted samples were annotated as CD4+, CD8+ or unknown by matching protein sequences in sorted samples from the same patient. Wilcoxon tests were applied to paired samples to test diversity changes from C1D1 to C4D1. TCRdb mirrors the immuneACCESS table, restricted to in-frame sequences. Some clones are absent from its copies; in checked studies, under half trace to an unresolved V gene, and the reason for the others is unknown. V and J calls and clone size are those listed in that table; D and trimming were worked out from the DNA. The sample yields roughly 7,800 clones; approximately 80% were counted once. The top ten constitute around 34% of the sample.

This sequence was found in a human donor with classical Hodgkin lymphoma. This chain is built from TRBV9 and TRBJ2-2; the D segment might be TRBD1 or TRBD2, since each matches 5 bases. Sequences were derived from CD8+ T cells from blood, sampled before the fourth cycle of nivolumab. DNA sequence: TGTGCCAGCAGCGAGGGACCCGGGGAGCTGTTTTTT. Its amino acids are CASSEGPGELFF.